A single sample gave rise to the 26 T cell receptor beta chains below, sequenced in a study of T cells after somatic rescue of genetic block (dated by TCRdb to about 2020). The library was obtained by the immunoSEQ multiplex PCR assay. The source is immuneACCESS, and TCRdb retained only in-frame sequences with V and J called. Part of the clones is not carried over; for the studies checked, unresolved V genes explain less than half of this, and the remainder is unexplained. This sample comprises 68,000 or so clones, roughly 90% of them detected only once. The top ten hold 2.9% of the sample. The source material was peripheral blood mononuclear cells (PBMCs). These receptors were taken from a man in his forties or fifties.

CDR3 nucleotide sequence: TGTGCCAGCAGAGAGGGGGGGACTAATGAAAAACTGTTTTTT. Its protein is CASREGGTNEKLFF. This chain uses TRBV28 with TRBJ1-4, with D possibly matching TRBD1 (6 bases). The CDR3 runs to 14 residues. From germline, CDR1 is MDHEN and CDR2 SYDVKM. V was shortened by 6 bases and J by 2 bases, with 10 bases between the two germline ends.

The rearrangement links TRBV29-1 to TRBJ2-3; 11 bases map to TRBD2. V shed 6 bases and J 0 bases; nucleotides not matched to a gene: 5. The V gene's germline CDR1 is SQVTM and CDR2 ANQGSEA. This CDR3 is 15 amino acids long. CDR3 coding DNA: TGCAGCGTGGGGACTAGCGGACTTAGCACAGATACGCAGTATTTT. The encoded protein is CSVGTSGLSTDTQYF.

This chain connects TRBV19 to TRBJ2-3; 9 bases match TRBD2. V lost 0 bases and J lost 5; bases outside the gene matches: 12. The germline CDR1 and CDR2 sequences are LNHDA and SQIVND (reference sequence). The CDR3 runs 18 residues. CDR3 DNA: TGTGCCAGTAGTATAGATCTGGTGAGGCGGGGGGGCCGAGATACGCAGTATTTT. Residues: CASSIDLVRRGGRDTQYF.

V is TRBV5-1 and J is TRBJ2-7; D may correspond to TRBD1 or TRBD2 (5 bases each). This CDR3 has 13 residues. Trimming removed 0 bases from V and 5 bases from J, with 9 bases in between. Germline assignment: CDR1 SGHRS and CDR2 YFSETQ. The DNA of the CDR3 is TGCGCCAGCAGCTTGGTATGGGGACACGAGCAGTACTTC. It encodes CASSLVWGHEQYF.

The chain uses TRBV7-9 and TRBJ2-1; D possibly matches TRBD1 or TRBD2 (5 bases each). CDR1 and CDR2 from the germline V gene are SEHNR and FQNEAQ (reference sequence). CDR3 size: 14 residues. V shed 6 bases and J shed 4 bases, with 13 bases lying between them. The chain's CDR3 is CASRTGRSYNEQFF. Here the CDR3 DNA reads TGTGCCAGCAGAACGGGGCGGAGTTACAATGAGCAGTTCTTC.

This chain connects TRBV18 to TRBJ2-7, with D unclear. This CDR3 is built from 14 residues. V was shortened by 0 bases and J by 0 bases, with 6 bases between the two germline ends. CDR1 KGHSH and CDR2 LQKENI come from the germline V gene. CDR3 sequence (DNA): TGTGCCAGCTCACCACCGGGCAACTCCTACGAGCAGTACTTC. It yields the protein CASSPPGNSYEQYF.

The chain is built from TRBV7-9 and TRBJ2-7, with TRBD1 as a possible D gene (6 bases). Germline-derived CDR1 and CDR2 are SEHNR and FQNEAQ (reference sequence). This CDR3 is 13 amino acids long. Trimming removed 5 bases from V and 6 bases from J, with 14 bases in between. This CDR3 reads CASSPRGPFEQYF. DNA of the CDR3: TGTGCCAGCAGCCCCAGGGGCCCGTTCGAGCAGTACTTC. The full variable domain, in which reference TRBV7-9 and TRBJ2-7 provide the parts outside the CDR3, is DTGVSQNPRHKITKRGQNVTFRCDPISEHNRLYWYRQTLGQGPEFLTYFQNEAQLEKSRLLSDRFSAERPKGSFSTLEIQRTEQGDSAMYLCASSPRGPFEQYFGPGTRLTVT.

The chain uses TRBV7-9 and TRBJ2-3; D unclear. Germline CDR1 SEHNR, CDR2 FQNEAQ (reference sequence). The CDR3 is 12 amino acids. V was pared by 3 bases and J by 3 bases, with 4 bases between. In DNA form, the CDR3 reads TGTGCCAGCAGCTTGGAGACAGATACGCAGTATTTT. Its translation: CASSLETDTQYF.

V is TRBV2 and J is TRBJ2-5; 16 nucleotides line up with TRBD2. This CDR3 contains 16 residues. Germline V gene sequence: CDR1 SNHLY, CDR2 FYNNEI. V lost 6 bases and J lost 2; bases outside the gene matches: 3. CDR3 nucleotide sequence: TGTGCCAGCAGAGAGGGACTAGCGGGAGGGCAAGAGACCCAGTACTTC. This encodes CASREGLAGGQETQYF.

This clone was found once. A read error may account for a junction end that differs from germline. CDR3 coding DNA: TGCAGTGCTAGTTTCAGGGACGCGGTCTTT. It specifies CSASFRDAVF. This chain connects TRBV20-1 to TRBJ1-1; D is perhaps TRBD1 (5 bases). The CDR3 is made up of 10 amino acids. Germline V gives CDR1 DFQATT, CDR2 SNEGSKA (reference sequence).

The rearrangement links TRBV6-6 to TRBJ2-1; no firm D call. From germline, CDR1 is MNHNY and CDR2 SVGAGI (reference sequence). The CDR3 length is 13 residues. Trimming pared 5 bases from V and 3 bases from J, leaving 8 bases between. The CDR3 nucleotides read TGTGCCAGCAGTAAGACAAACTACAATGAGCAGTTCTTC. This sequence encodes CASSKTNYNEQFF.

The chain carries TRBV30 and TRBJ1-5; no firm D call. Germline values: CDR1 GTSNPN, CDR2 SVGIG (reference sequence). This CDR3 is built from 14 residues. With 0 bases removed from V and 2 bases from J, the gap between germline ends came to 8 bases. CDR3 DNA sequence: TGTGCCTGGAGTGTCGCGAGAGGCAATCAGCCCCAGCATTTT. Its translation: CAWSVARGNQPQHF. The whole variable domain, filled in from reference TRBV30 and TRBJ1-5, reads SQTIHQWPATLVQPVGSPLSLECTVEGTSNPNLYWYRQAAGRGLQLLFYSVGIGQISSEVPQNLSASRPQDRQFILSSKKLLLSDSGFYLCAWSVARGNQPQHFGDGTRLSIL.

This clone was observed a single time. The V call is TRBV28, the J call TRBJ2-7, with a tentative D call TRBD2 (5 bases). This CDR3 region has 12 residues. CDR1 is MDHEN and CDR2 is SYDVKM in the germline V gene. Between the trimmed V and J ends, which lost 6 bases and 5 bases, there was a span of 11 bases. This CDR3 is CASRRTFHEQYF. In DNA, the CDR3 is TGTGCCAGCAGGCGGACTTTCCACGAGCAGTACTTC.

The chain carries TRBV10-1 and TRBJ2-3; 9 bases fit TRBD1. V dropped 6 bases and J dropped 4; count of bases not matched to a gene: 5. Germline-derived CDR1 and CDR2 are WNHNN and SYGVQD (reference sequence). CDR3 length equals 14 residues. The CDR3 protein is CASSADRGADTQYF. CDR3 DNA sequence: TGCGCCAGCAGCGCGGACAGGGGAGCAGATACGCAGTATTTT.

This sequence joins TRBV7-6 and TRBJ2-7, with D possibly being TRBD1 (6 bases). V was pared by 6 bases and J by 0 bases, with 12 bases between. From germline, CDR1 is SGHVS and CDR2 FNYEAQ. The CDR3 has 14 amino acids. As DNA, the CDR3 is TGTGCCAGCAGGCCGGGACAAAACTCCTACGAGCAGTACTTC. This sequence encodes CASRPGQNSYEQYF.

The chain has TRBV7-9 and TRBJ2-3; 11 bases fit TRBD2. Germline V CDR1 and CDR2: SEHNR, FQNEAQ (reference sequence). There are 14 residues in the CDR3. V was pared by 5 bases and J by 6 bases, with 4 bases of the junction left unmatched. The CDR3 protein is CASSLGLAGDTQYF. The CDR3 DNA reads as TGTGCCAGCAGCCTAGGACTAGCGGGTGATACGCAGTATTTT.

The chain recombines TRBV12-2 with TRBJ1-1; the table assigns TRBD1, which was not confirmed against the DNA. TRBV12-2 is a recognized pseudogene. The CDR3 runs 15 residues. The CDR3 spells CASRLGYRLYTEAFF. In DNA form, the CDR3 reads TGTGCAAGTCGCTTAGGGTACAGGTTGTACACTGAAGCTTTCTTT.

This sequence joins TRBV9 and TRBJ2-2; the D is unclear. The CDR3 spans 13 residues. Germline-derived CDR1 and CDR2 are SGDLS and YYNGEE. V was clipped by 0 bases and J by 7 bases, with 7 bases between them. The CDR3 loop is CASSVVPVGELFF. CDR3 bases: TGTGCCAGCAGCGTAGTTCCAGTCGGGGAGCTGTTTTTT.

This CDR3 is CASSQGPLGALHF. In DNA, the CDR3 is TGTGCCAGCAGTCAGGGACCCCTAGGGGCCCTCCACTTT. J is TRBJ1-6 and V is TRBV27, with a tentative D call TRBD1 (5 bases). V was shortened by 5 bases and J by 14 bases, with 16 bases between the two germline ends. The germline V gene has CDR1 MNHEY and CDR2 SMNVEV (reference sequence). This CDR3 has 13 residues.

The genes are TRBV9 and TRBJ2-7, with a possible D match to TRBD1 (6 bases). V was trimmed by 5 bases and J by 0 bases, leaving 12 bases between them. There are 14 residues in the CDR3. The V gene's germline CDR1 is SGDLS and CDR2 YYNGEE. As DNA, the CDR3 is TGTGCCAGCAGTGCCACAGGGAGCTCCTACGAGCAGTACTTC. Its translation is CASSATGSSYEQYF. The whole variable domain, filled in from reference TRBV9 and TRBJ2-7, reads DSGVTQTPKHLITATGQRVTLRCSPRSGDLSVYWYQQSLDQGLQFLIQYYNGEERAKGNILERFSAQQFPDLHSELNLSSLELGDSALYFCASSATGSSYEQYFGPGTRLTVT.

Only one count was recorded for this clone. The chain is built from TRBV7-9 and TRBJ2-5, with D possibly being TRBD1 (6 bases). Germline V gene lookup returns CDR1 SEHNR and CDR2 FQNEAQ (reference sequence). V lost 2 bases, J lost 2 bases, and 9 bases lay in between. This CDR3 has 14 amino acids. CDR3 sequence reads: CASSLRDTQETQYF. The CDR3 nucleotides read TGTGCCAGCAGCTTAAGGGACACACAAGAGACCCAGTACTTC.

The rearrangement uses TRBV27 and TRBJ2-1, with D unclear. CDR3 length: 13 residues. Germline V gives CDR1 MNHEY, CDR2 SMNVEV (reference sequence). The V end was cut by 5 bases, the J end by 7 bases, with 12 bases between. Written as DNA, the CDR3 is TGTGCCAGCAGTAATGACTGGTGGAATGAGCAGTTCTTC. Protein sequence: CASSNDWWNEQFF.

The rearrangement joins TRBV12-5 to TRBJ2-5; tentatively, D is TRBD1 or TRBD2 (5 bases each). This CDR3 has 15 residues. Germline CDR1 and CDR2: LGHNT and FRNRAP. V was cut by 2 bases and J by 7 bases, with 17 bases left in between. The CDR3 loop is CASGLPQGPGGTQYF. The CDR3 DNA is TGTGCTAGTGGTTTGCCCCAGGGACCCGGAGGGACCCAGTACTTC.

The gene calls are TRBV5-5 and TRBJ2-7, with D unclear. Germline-derived CDR1 and CDR2 are SGHKS and YYEKEE (reference sequence). This CDR3 region has 11 residues. Trimming removed 3 bases at V and 7 bases at J, with 8 bases between. The CDR3 DNA is TGTGCCAGCAGCTCTAGAGAAGAGCAGTACTTC. Translation: CASSSREEQYF.

This chain uses TRBV4-1 with TRBJ2-5; perhaps TRBD2 as D (7 bases). CDR3 size: 17 residues. CDR1 is MGHRA, CDR2 YSYEKL, per germline. V dropped 0 bases and J dropped 5 bases, with 19 bases sitting between them. CDR3 loop: CASSQDPRGRVRETQYF. CDR3 bases: TGCGCCAGCAGCCAAGATCCTAGGGGGAGGGTTCGGGAGACCCAGTACTTC.

The V and J genes are TRBV7-8 and TRBJ2-7; the D is unclear. The CDR3 contains 13 residues. From germline, CDR1 is SGHVS and CDR2 FQNEAQ. Trimming took 2 bases from V and 5 from J, leaving 10 bases between them. The CDR3 nucleotides read TGTGCCAGCAGCTTAACCGGGTCGGACGAGCAGTACTTC. Its translation is CASSLTGSDEQYF. Drawing the rest from reference TRBV7-8 and TRBJ2-7, the complete variable domain is GAGVSQSPRYKVAKRGQDVALRCDPISGHVSLFWYQQALGQGPEFLTYFQNEAQLDKSGLPSDRFFAERPEGSVSTLKIQRTQQEDSAVYLCASSLTGSDEQYFGPGTRLTVT.